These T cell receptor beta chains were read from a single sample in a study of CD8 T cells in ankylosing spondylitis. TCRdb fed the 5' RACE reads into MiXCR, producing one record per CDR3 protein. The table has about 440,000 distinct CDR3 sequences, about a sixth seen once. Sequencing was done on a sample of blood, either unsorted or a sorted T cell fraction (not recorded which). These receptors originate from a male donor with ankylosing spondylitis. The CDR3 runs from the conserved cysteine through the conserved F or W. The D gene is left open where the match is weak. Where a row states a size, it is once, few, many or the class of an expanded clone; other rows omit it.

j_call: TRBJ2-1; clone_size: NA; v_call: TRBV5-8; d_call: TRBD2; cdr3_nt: TGTGCCAGCAGCGGACTCGGGACTAGCGGGAGCTATGAGCAGTTCTTC; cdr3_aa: CASSGLGTSGSYEQFF
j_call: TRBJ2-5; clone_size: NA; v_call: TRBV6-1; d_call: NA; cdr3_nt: TGTGCCAGCAGCCCGGGCTGGTCTGAAGAGACCCAGTACTTC; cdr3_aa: CASSPGWSEETQYF
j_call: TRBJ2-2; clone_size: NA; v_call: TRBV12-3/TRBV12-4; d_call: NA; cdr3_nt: TGTGCCAGCAGTTTCGGGGTCGTCGGGGAGCTGTTTTTT; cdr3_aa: CASSFGVVGELFF
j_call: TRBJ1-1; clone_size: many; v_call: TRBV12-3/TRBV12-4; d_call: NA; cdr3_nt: TGTGCCAGCAGTTTAGGTGGACGGCACACTGAAGCTTTCTTT; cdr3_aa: CASSLGGRHTEAFF
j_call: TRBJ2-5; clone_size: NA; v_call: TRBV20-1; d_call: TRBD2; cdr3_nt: TGCAGTGCTAGAGGACTAGCGGAAGAGACCCAGTACTTC; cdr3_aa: CSARGLAEETQYF
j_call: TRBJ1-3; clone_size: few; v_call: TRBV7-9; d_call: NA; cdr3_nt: TGTGCCAGCAGCTTACTGGTATCTGGAAACACCATATATTTT; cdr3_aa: CASSLLVSGNTIYF
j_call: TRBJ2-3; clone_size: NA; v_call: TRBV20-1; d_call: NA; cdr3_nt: TGCAGTGCTAGTGGGCAGACAGATACGCAGTATTTT; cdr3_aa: CSASGQTDTQYF
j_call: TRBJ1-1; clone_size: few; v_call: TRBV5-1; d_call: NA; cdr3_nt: TGCGCCACCAAACAGTCCGGAACGAACACTGAAGCTTTCTTT; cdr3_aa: CATKQSGTNTEAFF
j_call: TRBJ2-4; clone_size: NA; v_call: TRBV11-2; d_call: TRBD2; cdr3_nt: TGTGCCAGCAGCTACTTAGCGGGGGGTGCCAAAAACATTCAGTACTTC; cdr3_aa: CASSYLAGGAKNIQYF
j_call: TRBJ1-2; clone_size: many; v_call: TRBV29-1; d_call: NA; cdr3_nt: TGCAGCGTTGAAGAAGCGGATAGTGGCTACACCTTC; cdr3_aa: CSVEEADSGYTF
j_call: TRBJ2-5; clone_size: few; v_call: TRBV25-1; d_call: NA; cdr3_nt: TGTGCCAGCAGTTTACCCCGTTCACAGTACCAAGAGACCCAGTACTTC; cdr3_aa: CASSLPRSQYQETQYF
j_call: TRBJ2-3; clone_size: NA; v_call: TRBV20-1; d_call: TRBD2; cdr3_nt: TGCAGTGCTCACACGGGGCGGGAGGCGGGAGATACGCAGTATTTT; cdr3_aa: CSAHTGREAGDTQYF
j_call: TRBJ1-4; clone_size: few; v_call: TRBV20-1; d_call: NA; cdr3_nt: TGCAGTGCCACCTCAACAGGGACTAATGAAAAACTGTTTTTT; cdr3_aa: CSATSTGTNEKLFF
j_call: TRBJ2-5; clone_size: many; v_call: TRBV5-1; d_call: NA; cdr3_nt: TGCGCCAGCAGCTTTTCCCAAGAGACCCAGTACTTC; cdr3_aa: CASSFSQETQYF
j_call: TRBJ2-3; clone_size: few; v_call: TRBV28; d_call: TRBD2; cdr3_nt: TGTGCCAGCAGTACAAGCGGGAAGGGAAAGGGCACAGATACGCAGTATTTT; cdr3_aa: CASSTSGKGKGTDTQYF
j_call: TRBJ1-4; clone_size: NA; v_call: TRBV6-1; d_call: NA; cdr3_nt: TGTGCCAGCAGCGAGGTCCTGGATGAAAAACTGTTTTTT; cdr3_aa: CASSEVLDEKLFF
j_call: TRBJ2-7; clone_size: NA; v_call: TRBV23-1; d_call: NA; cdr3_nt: TGCGCCAGCAGTCAATCGAGTGGATGGCAGTACTTC; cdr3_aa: CASSQSSGWQYF
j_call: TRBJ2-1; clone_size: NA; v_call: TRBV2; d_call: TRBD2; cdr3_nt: TGTGCCAGCAGTAGAAACGGGGGGGCTTTCAATGAGCAGTTCTTC; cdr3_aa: CASSRNGGAFNEQFF
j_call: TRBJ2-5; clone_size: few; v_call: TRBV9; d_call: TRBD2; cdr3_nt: TGTGCCAGCAGCGTAGGGACTAGCGCCTTACAAGAGACCCAGTACTTC; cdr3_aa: CASSVGTSALQETQYF
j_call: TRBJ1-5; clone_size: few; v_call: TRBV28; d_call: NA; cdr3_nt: TGTGCCAGCAGTTTTGAGTACTATAGCAATCAGCCCCAGCATTTT; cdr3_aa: CASSFEYYSNQPQHF